The sequence of this T cell receptor beta chain was determined in a study of vaccination and CD4 T cells after COVID-19. Study background: The convalescents included six males and four females, and among them two were Hispanic while seven were Caucasian. A median of roughly 72 days (range 14 to 241) separated dose two from the taking of post-vaccine samples.

Sequencing of cultured CD4+ T cell DNA used the Oncomine TCR Beta short-read assay. TCRdb re-called the PCR reads through MiXCR, storing one row per CDR3 protein. Of 9,500 to 14,000 distinct CDR3 sequences listed, around 60% are singletons. Specified treatment: roughly 10-day PBMC culture with coronavirus spike peptide pools or control peptides (ViraFEST assay). TCR sequencing followed the expansion of antigen-specific T cells with peptide pools in ViraFEST. Study observations and caveats: Spike mono-reactivity was found in 304 of 307 vaccine-specific clones from convalescent patients.

V lost 5 bases, J lost 9 bases, and 2 bases stayed unmatched. This CDR3 contains 11 residues. Germline CDR1 SGHAT, CDR2 FQNNGV. To note about this clonotype: What it binds is not known.

The receptor comes from a human donor who had recovered from COVID-19. The V call is TRBV11-2, the J call TRBJ2-7; 9 bases match TRBD1. The sequenced material came from CD4+ T cells from blood, cultured in vitro. In DNA, the CDR3 is TGTGCCAGCAGCACAGGGGGCTGGCAGTACTTC. This sequence encodes CASSTGGWQYF.